This T cell receptor beta chain derives from a study of T cells expressing NK-cell markers (dated by TCRdb to about 2020). For context, the study as a whole: TCR beta-chain repertoires were profiled in sorted CD3+CD56+NKG2C+, CD3+CD56+NKG2C- and CD3+CD56-NKG2C+ T-cell subsets from about 8 donors. Sequencing of the libraries produced 2 x 150 bp reads on Illumina HiSeq 2000/2500, MiSeq or NextSeq. Among the eight sequenced donors, only one was HCMV-seronegative, while the other seven were HCMV-seropositive. All eight donors whose samples were sequenced were randomly selected healthy volunteers, three of them men and five women.

Overall results and qualifications from the work: Those dominant clonotypes were again the most abundant among CD3+CD56-NKG2C+ cells in a handful of donors, at about 28.3-65%. Whether the expanded NKG2C-expressing T cell clones were specific for HCMV antigens was left unclear. In a handful of donors, the dominant CD3+CD56+NKG2C+ clonotypes ranked among the top 10 CD8+ clonotypes, making up roughly 1.0-7.0% of CD8+ T cells.

HCMV-specific IgG was detected in serum with a commercial ELISA kit to determine HCMV serostatus. Peripheral blood mononuclear cells were isolated from blood by Ficoll density gradient centrifugation. As regards this clonotype: This receptor's antigen is unknown.

Sequenced using an Illumina HiSeq 2000. TCR beta cDNA libraries were prepared using 5'RACE template switching, which introduced a universal primer site and unique molecular identifiers. Synthesis of cDNA was primed from the TCR beta constant segment and was followed by two consecutive PCR amplification steps. In the source study's methods: Reads were demultiplexed and grouped by UMI with MIGEC, and clonotypes were assembled and quantified with MiTCR. Only TCR cDNA sequences supported by at least two reads were kept to exclude erroneous sequences. The tcR package was used for downstream repertoire analysis, with clonotypes matched between fractions based on CDR3 nucleotide sequence plus V segment. VDJmatch was used to annotate antigen specificity against VDJdb, with one amino acid substitution in CDR3 allowed. Through TCRdb reprocessing, the reads give one entry per CDR3 protein sequence; DNA is omitted. V and J calls and clone size were set by TCRdb, not the authors. This sample's clone table shows about 170,000 distinct CDR3 sequences. In total, the top ten clones hold roughly 21% of the sample.

The germline V gene supplies CDR1 MNHNS and CDR2 SASEGT. From cysteine to phenylalanine, the CDR3 is 13 amino acids long. There is no recorded DNA. This receptor was identified in a man aged 18-70 years in good health. The rearrangement joined TRBV6-1 to TRBJ1-5; lacking DNA, the TRBD1 call made by TCRdb goes unchecked. Sequenced material: blood T cells: a sorted CD56 or NKG2C T cell subset, CD4+ or CD8+ T cells, or bulk PBMC T cells (not recorded which). The CDR3 has the sequence CASSTGEYQPQHF.